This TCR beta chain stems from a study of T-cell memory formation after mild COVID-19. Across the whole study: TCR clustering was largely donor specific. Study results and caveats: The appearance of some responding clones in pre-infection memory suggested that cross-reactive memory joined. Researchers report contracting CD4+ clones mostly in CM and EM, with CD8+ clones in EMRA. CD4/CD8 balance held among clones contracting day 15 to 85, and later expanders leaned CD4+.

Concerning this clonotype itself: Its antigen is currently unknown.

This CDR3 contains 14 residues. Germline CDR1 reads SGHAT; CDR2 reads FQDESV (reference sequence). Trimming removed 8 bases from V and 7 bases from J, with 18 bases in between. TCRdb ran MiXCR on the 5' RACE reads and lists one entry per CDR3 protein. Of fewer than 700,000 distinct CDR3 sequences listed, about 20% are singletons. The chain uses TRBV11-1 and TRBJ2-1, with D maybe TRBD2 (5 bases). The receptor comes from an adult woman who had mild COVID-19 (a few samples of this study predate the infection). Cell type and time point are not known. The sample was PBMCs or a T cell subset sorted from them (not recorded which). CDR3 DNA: TGTGCCAGCCTAGCTCATAGGGTAGGGAATGAGCAGTTCTTC. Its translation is CASLAHRVGNEQFF.